These 12 T cell receptor beta chains originate from one sample sequenced in a study of blood T cell repertoires in COVID-19. The assay was immunoSEQ multiplex PCR, and TCRdb's table has in-frame clones only and misses some. The top ten clones hold approximately 18% of a sample with roughly 180,000 clones, 82% of them seen once. Sequenced material: PBMCs or T cells enriched from blood (not recorded which). The origin of the receptors is a man aged 55 to 69 who had recovered from COVID-19.

This chain joins TRBV4-2 and TRBJ2-2; 11 bases map to TRBD1. The ends lost 0 bases at V and 10 bases at J; junction bases unmatched: 25. This CDR3 comprises 22 residues. Germline loops: CDR1 LGHNA, CDR2 YNFKEQ. The CDR3 bases are TGTGCCAGCAGCCAAGATCTTATTCCCGGACAGGGGGCTAGCTTGGCGGGCGTGGAGCTGTTTTTT. This encodes CASSQDLIPGQGASLAGVELFF.

The V call is TRBV11-2, the J call TRBJ1-1, with D unclear. This CDR3 contains 14 residues. Germline loops: CDR1 SGHAT, CDR2 FQNNGV. Deletions cut 1 base from V and 1 base from J, with 7 bases between. The CDR3, as DNA: TGTGCCAGCAGCTTAGCACAGTGGAACACTGAAGCTTTCTTT. This encodes CASSLAQWNTEAFF.

This clone was found once. The rearrangement links TRBV5-6 to TRBJ2-6; the D is unclear. CDR3 length: 16 residues. The germline V gene has CDR1 SGHDT and CDR2 YYEEEE. Trimming removed 1 base from V and 4 bases from J, with 12 bases in between. CDR3 residues: CASSLNRVPGANVLTF. The CDR3 nucleotides are TGTGCCAGCAGCTTGAATCGGGTCCCCGGGGCCAACGTCCTGACTTTC.

This clone was observed once. The chain is built from TRBV5-4 and TRBJ1-4; tentative D call: TRBD1 (5 bases). Germline-derived CDR1 and CDR2 are SGHNT and YYREEE (reference sequence). Trimming left V 6 bases short and J 6 bases short, with 12 bases between. CDR3 length: 13 residues. CDR3 sequence: CASTPGLYEKLFF. The CDR3 DNA reads as TGTGCCAGCACCCCGGGACTTTATGAAAAACTGTTTTTT.

This clone came up once. The rearrangement joins TRBV5-1 to TRBJ1-1; D is uncertain. The CDR3 runs 16 residues. Trimming took 1 base from V and 3 from J, leaving 16 bases between them. Germline CDR1 is SGHRS and CDR2 is YFSETQ. CDR3 sequence (DNA): TGCGCCAGCAGCTTGACCCCCGGCGGAGGGTACACTGAAGCTTTCTTT. Its translation is CASSLTPGGGYTEAFF.

The chain uses TRBV12-3 or TRBV12-4 and TRBJ1-5; D possibly corresponds to TRBD1 (5 bases). This CDR3 has 12 amino acids. V lost 6 bases to trimming and J lost 4 bases, with 7 bases between them. Written as DNA, the CDR3 is TGTGCCAGCAGCAACAGGAATCAGCCCCAGCATTTT. Protein product: CASSNRNQPQHF.

The J gene is TRBJ2-1, the V gene TRBV9; TRBD2 matches at 9 bases. With V trimmed by 2 bases and J by 7 bases, 4 bases remained unmatched. There are 14 residues in the CDR3. The germline V gene encodes CDR1 SGDLS and CDR2 YYNGEE. The CDR3 loop is CASSVVAGVNEQFF. The CDR3 DNA sequence: TGTGCCAGCAGCGTTGTAGCGGGAGTTAATGAGCAGTTCTTC.

V is TRBV19 and J is TRBJ2-5; D might be TRBD2 (5 bases). V was shortened by 3 bases and J by 2 bases, with 16 bases between the two germline ends. Germline CDR1 reads LNHDA; CDR2 reads SQIVND (reference sequence). The CDR3 length is 16 residues. The CDR3 loop reads CASSMSGGFNQETQYF. The DNA for the CDR3 is TGTGCCAGTAGTATGAGCGGCGGATTCAATCAAGAGACCCAGTACTTC. The complete variable domain, with remaining parts taken from reference TRBV19 and TRBJ2-5, reads DGGITQSPKYLFRKEGQNVTLSCEQNLNHDAMYWYRQDPGQGLRLIYYSQIVNDFQKGDIAEGYSVSREKKESFPLTVTSAQKNPTAFYLCASSMSGGFNQETQYFGPGTRLLVL.

The rearrangement uses TRBV6-5 and TRBJ2-7; D is perhaps TRBD1 (5 bases). V was trimmed by 5 bases and J by 4 bases, leaving 18 bases between them. This CDR3 spans 15 amino acids. CDR1 and CDR2 (germline): MNHEY, SVGAGI. The CDR3 DNA sequence: TGTGCCAGCAGTCTAGAGAGCGCCCAGGGATACGAGCAGTACTTC. As protein: CASSLESAQGYEQYF.

This clone was counted a few times. V gene TRBV5-5 combines with J gene TRBJ1-6; a possible D gene is TRBD1 (6 bases). Germline lookup yields CDR1 SGHKS and CDR2 YYEKEE (reference sequence). V was trimmed by 2 bases and J by 7 bases, leaving 16 bases between them. The CDR3 sequence is 16 residues long. As DNA, the CDR3 is TGTGCCAGCAGCTTATACGGACAGTCGAAGAATTCACCCCTCCACTTT. It is translated as CASSLYGQSKNSPLHF.

This clone was counted only a few times. The rearrangement uses TRBV9 and TRBJ2-7; D gene ambiguous. Germline V gene data show CDR1 as SGDLS and CDR2 as YYNGEE. This CDR3 has 13 residues. V shed 0 bases and J shed 5 bases, with 9 bases lying between them. The CDR3 region is CASSVGHADEQYF. The CDR3 bases are TGTGCCAGCAGCGTAGGGCATGCCGACGAGCAGTACTTC.

The chain is built from TRBV5-4 and TRBJ1-1; 7 bases are shared with TRBD1. The CDR3 contains 15 residues. V lost 2 bases to trimming and J lost 4 bases; unmatched junction nucleotides: 8. CDR1 is SGHNT, CDR2 YYREEE, per germline (reference sequence). The CDR3, as DNA: TGTGCCAGCAGCTTCGAGGGGGCGCGGGGCACTGAAGCTTTCTTT. Translated, it gives CASSFEGARGTEAFF.